This T cell receptor (beta chain) was profiled in a study of T cells in localized non-small cell lung cancer. The V and J ends lost 3 bases and 6 bases, in that order; junction bases with no gene match: 3. The germline gives CDR1 SQVTM, CDR2 ANQGSEA. CDR3 length: 13 residues. Profiling relied on immunoSEQ multiplex PCR, and the TCRdb table lists in-frame clones only, not all of them. The data hold about 46,000 clones, with 65% to 90% observed a single time. Study-wide results and limits: Among the tissues sampled, uninvolved adjacent lung had the highest T cell clonality, above tumor.

This clone was counted only a few times. Antigen specificity is unknown. The genes are TRBV29-1 and TRBJ2-4, with 9 bases matching TRBD2. The specimen comprised peripheral blood mononuclear cells, sampled before any cancer treatment. This receptor was taken from a man between 40 and 69 years old with stage III lung adenocarcinoma. CDR3 region: CSVEETSGNIQYF. The CDR3 coding sequence is TGCAGCGTTGAGGAGACTAGCGGAAACATTCAGTACTTC.